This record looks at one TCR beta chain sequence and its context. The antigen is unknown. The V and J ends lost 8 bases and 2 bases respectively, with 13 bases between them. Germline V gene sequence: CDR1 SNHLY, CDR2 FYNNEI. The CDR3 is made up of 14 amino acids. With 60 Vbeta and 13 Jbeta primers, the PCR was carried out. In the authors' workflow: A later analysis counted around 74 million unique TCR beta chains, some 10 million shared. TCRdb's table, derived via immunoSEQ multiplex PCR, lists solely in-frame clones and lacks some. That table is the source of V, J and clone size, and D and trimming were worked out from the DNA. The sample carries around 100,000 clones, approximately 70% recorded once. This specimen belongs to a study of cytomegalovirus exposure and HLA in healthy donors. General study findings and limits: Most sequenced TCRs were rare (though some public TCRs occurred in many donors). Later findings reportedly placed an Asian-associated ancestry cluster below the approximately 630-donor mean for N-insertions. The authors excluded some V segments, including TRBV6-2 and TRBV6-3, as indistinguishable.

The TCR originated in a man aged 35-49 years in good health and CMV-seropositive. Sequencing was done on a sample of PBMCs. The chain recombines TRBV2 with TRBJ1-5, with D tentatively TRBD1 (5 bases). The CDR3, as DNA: TGTGCCAGCGGCTCAGGGAACGGCAATCAGCCCCAGCATTTT. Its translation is CASGSGNGNQPQHF.